Listed below are T cell receptor beta chains from one sample, sequenced in a study of T cell repertoires in cytomegalovirus infection. TCRdb re-derived calls from the reads in MiXCR, one entry per CDR3 protein. The data contain 250,000 to 300,000 distinct CDR3 sequences, roughly 9.1% of them singletons. The specimen was PBMCs. These receptors were taken from a human donor in good health (CMV status not recorded). Some clones in this sample may be carry-over from other donors' samples. Both conserved end residues are part of each CDR3. The D gene is left open where the match is weak. Some rows mark clone size as missing; the rest say once, few, many or name a class of expanded clone.

j_gene: TRBJ1-5; abundance: many; d_gene: .; v_gene: TRBV7-2; len: 14; CDR3aa: CASSAEGVNQPQHF; CDR3nt: TGTGCCAGCAGCGCGGAAGGGGTCAATCAGCCCCAGCATTTT
j_gene: TRBJ2-1; abundance: few; d_gene: .; v_gene: TRBV13; len: 16; CDR3aa: CASSPSRLVPTNEQFF; CDR3nt: TGTGCCAGCAGCCCCTCCAGGCTAGTCCCGACCAATGAGCAGTTCTTC
j_gene: TRBJ2-7; abundance: few; d_gene: TRBD2; v_gene: TRBV29-1; len: 14; CDR3aa: CSVRGLAGTYEQYF; CDR3nt: TGCAGCGTTCGAGGACTAGCGGGCACCTACGAGCAGTACTTC
j_gene: TRBJ1-3; abundance: .; d_gene: .; v_gene: TRBV5-6; len: 16; CDR3aa: CASSLVDRSSGNTIYF; CDR3nt: TGTGCCAGCAGCTTGGTGGACCGTAGCTCTGGAAACACCATATATTTT
j_gene: TRBJ2-3; abundance: many; d_gene: .; v_gene: TRBV7-2; len: 13; CDR3aa: CASRKESTDTQYF; CDR3nt: TGTGCCAGCAGAAAAGAGAGCACAGATACGCAGTATTTT
j_gene: TRBJ1-1; abundance: few; d_gene: .; v_gene: TRBV30; len: 17; CDR3aa: CAWSDRLRRSRNTEAFF; CDR3nt: TGTGCCTGGAGTGACCGATTACGAAGGAGTAGGAACACTGAAGCTTTCTTT
j_gene: TRBJ2-1; abundance: many; d_gene: .; v_gene: TRBV7-2; len: 15; CDR3aa: CASSPRGKSGNEQFF; CDR3nt: TGTGCCAGCAGCCCCCGGGGAAAGTCAGGCAATGAGCAGTTCTTC
j_gene: TRBJ2-5; abundance: many; d_gene: .; v_gene: TRBV28; len: 11; CDR3aa: CASSSVVTQYF; CDR3nt: TGTGCCAGCAGTTCTGTCGTGACCCAGTACTTC
j_gene: TRBJ2-7; abundance: .; d_gene: TRBD1; v_gene: TRBV7-2; len: 15; CDR3aa: CASSSWGTGIYEQYF; CDR3nt: TGTGCCAGCAGCTCGTGGGGGACAGGGATATACGAGCAGTACTTC
j_gene: TRBJ2-1; abundance: .; d_gene: TRBD2; v_gene: TRBV6-4; len: 18; CDR3aa: CASSEQGLAGGRRNEQFF; CDR3nt: TGTGCCAGCAGTGAACAGGGACTAGCGGGGGGCCGGAGGAATGAGCAGTTCTTC
j_gene: TRBJ2-5; abundance: .; d_gene: .; v_gene: TRBV28; len: 14; CDR3aa: CASSSVDRQETQYF; CDR3nt: TGTGCCAGCAGTTCCGTGGACAGACAAGAGACCCAGTACTTC
j_gene: TRBJ2-7; abundance: many; d_gene: .; v_gene: TRBV27; len: 13; CDR3aa: CARGGSGSYEQYF; CDR3nt: TGTGCCAGAGGGGGTTCGGGTTCCTACGAGCAGTACTTC
j_gene: TRBJ2-7; abundance: few; d_gene: .; v_gene: TRBV15; len: 15; CDR3aa: CATSRDFGGAYEQYF; CDR3nt: TGTGCCACCAGCAGAGATTTTGGGGGAGCCTACGAGCAGTACTTC
j_gene: TRBJ2-3; abundance: .; d_gene: .; v_gene: TRBV20-1; len: 13; CDR3aa: CSAYLGAADTQYF; CDR3nt: TGCAGTGCTTACCTGGGGGCGGCAGATACGCAGTATTTT
j_gene: TRBJ2-1; abundance: many; d_gene: .; v_gene: TRBV7-2; len: 12; CDR3aa: CASSFPYNEQFF; CDR3nt: TGTGCCAGCAGCTTTCCCTACAATGAGCAGTTCTTC
j_gene: TRBJ1-1; abundance: many; d_gene: .; v_gene: TRBV4-3; len: 15; CDR3aa: CASSQDNQGFPEAFF; CDR3nt: TGCGCCAGCAGCCAAGATAACCAGGGATTCCCTGAAGCTTTCTTT
j_gene: TRBJ1-5; abundance: .; d_gene: .; v_gene: TRBV19; len: 13; CDR3aa: CASSIERNQPQHF; CDR3nt: TGTGCCAGTAGTATAGAAAGAAATCAGCCCCAGCATTTT
j_gene: TRBJ2-1; abundance: .; d_gene: .; v_gene: TRBV20-1; len: 13; CDR3aa: CSALVLPHNEQFF; CDR3nt: TGCAGTGCTCTGGTTCTGCCGCACAATGAGCAGTTCTTC
j_gene: TRBJ2-7; abundance: many; d_gene: .; v_gene: TRBV7-8; len: 13; CDR3aa: CASSRRAAYEQYF; CDR3nt: TGTGCCAGCAGCCGCCGCGCCGCCTACGAGCAGTACTTC
j_gene: TRBJ1-1; abundance: few; d_gene: .; v_gene: TRBV6-5; len: 14; CDR3aa: CASSYSREITEAFF; CDR3nt: TGTGCCAGCAGTTACTCGAGAGAGATCACTGAAGCTTTCTTT
j_gene: TRBJ2-2; abundance: many; d_gene: .; v_gene: TRBV7-2; len: 16; CDR3aa: CASSSRGGGGTGELFF; CDR3nt: TGTGCCAGCAGCTCCCGAGGGGGGGGAGGAACCGGGGAGCTGTTTTTT
j_gene: TRBJ1-5; abundance: many; d_gene: .; v_gene: TRBV7-8; len: 17; CDR3aa: CASSPRGQRNFNQPQHF; CDR3nt: TGTGCCAGCAGCCCCCGAGGACAACGAAATTTCAATCAGCCCCAGCATTTT
j_gene: TRBJ2-5; abundance: few; d_gene: TRBD2; v_gene: TRBV20-1; len: 16; CDR3aa: CSASLIAGGPRETQYF; CDR3nt: TGCAGTGCTAGCCTCATAGCGGGGGGGCCACGAGAGACCCAGTACTTC
j_gene: TRBJ2-3; abundance: many; d_gene: .; v_gene: TRBV7-2; len: 16; CDR3aa: CASSLGGSGFPDTQYF; CDR3nt: TGTGCCAGCAGCTTAGGGGGGAGCGGATTCCCGGATACGCAGTATTTT
j_gene: TRBJ1-2; abundance: many; d_gene: TRBD1; v_gene: TRBV7-2; len: 12; CDR3aa: CASSKTGYGYTF; CDR3nt: TGTGCCAGCAGCAAGACAGGGTATGGCTACACCTTC
j_gene: TRBJ2-6; abundance: many; d_gene: .; v_gene: TRBV7-2; len: 20; CDR3aa: CASSLRYPGTTFSGANVLTF; CDR3nt: TGTGCCAGCAGCTTAAGGTATCCCGGGACGACTTTCTCTGGGGCCAACGTCCTGACTTTC
j_gene: TRBJ2-1; abundance: .; d_gene: TRBD1; v_gene: TRBV5-1; len: 15; CDR3aa: CASSSPTGDSPEQFF; CDR3nt: TGCGCCAGCAGCTCCCCGACAGGGGACAGCCCTGAGCAGTTCTTC
j_gene: TRBJ2-3; abundance: many; d_gene: TRBD2; v_gene: TRBV7-2; len: 16; CDR3aa: CASTRLAGGPTDTQYF; CDR3nt: TGTGCCAGCACCCGACTAGCGGGAGGGCCCACAGATACGCAGTATTTT
j_gene: TRBJ2-7; abundance: .; d_gene: .; v_gene: TRBV5-6; len: 16; CDR3aa: CASSLAERPGVSEQYF; CDR3nt: TGTGCCAGCAGCTTGGCCGAGAGGCCCGGGGTTAGCGAGCAGTACTTC
j_gene: TRBJ2-1; abundance: .; d_gene: .; v_gene: TRBV4-3; len: 15; CDR3aa: CASSHVGPLRNEQFF; CDR3nt: TGCGCCAGCAGCCACGTGGGACCCCTACGGAATGAGCAGTTCTTC
j_gene: TRBJ2-6; abundance: .; d_gene: .; v_gene: TRBV27; len: 14; CDR3aa: CASSLGSAARVLTF; CDR3nt: TGTGCCAGCAGTTTAGGAAGTGCCGCCCGGGTCCTGACTTTC
j_gene: TRBJ1-5; abundance: few; d_gene: .; v_gene: TRBV7-9; len: 15; CDR3aa: CASSSGQGVVQPQHF; CDR3nt: TGTGCCAGCAGCTCCGGGCAGGGAGTGGTTCAGCCCCAGCATTTT
j_gene: TRBJ1-5; abundance: few; d_gene: .; v_gene: TRBV19; len: 15; CDR3aa: CASSITAASNQPQHF; CDR3nt: TGTGCCAGTAGTATCACGGCTGCCAGCAATCAGCCCCAGCATTTT
j_gene: TRBJ2-5; abundance: many; d_gene: TRBD2; v_gene: TRBV12-3/TRBV12-4; len: 14; CDR3aa: CASSLLAGVETQYF; CDR3nt: TGTGCCAGCAGTTTACTCGCGGGAGTGGAGACCCAGTACTTC
j_gene: TRBJ1-6; abundance: few; d_gene: .; v_gene: TRBV5-6; len: 12; CDR3aa: CASRKTGSNLHF; CDR3nt: TGTGCCAGCAGAAAAACCGGGTCCAACCTCCACTTT
j_gene: TRBJ2-1; abundance: .; d_gene: TRBD2; v_gene: TRBV19; len: 15; CDR3aa: CASSPGRAAYDEQFF; CDR3nt: TGTGCCAGTAGTCCCGGGAGGGCCGCCTATGACGAGCAGTTCTTC
j_gene: TRBJ1-5; abundance: few; d_gene: .; v_gene: TRBV3-1; len: 15; CDR3aa: CASSQEQGRNQPQHF; CDR3nt: TGTGCCAGCAGCCAAGAACAGGGACGGAATCAGCCCCAGCATTTT
j_gene: TRBJ2-2; abundance: .; d_gene: TRBD1; v_gene: TRBV19; len: 14; CDR3aa: CASSRQGANGELFF; CDR3nt: TGTGCCAGTAGTAGACAGGGGGCGAACGGGGAGCTGTTTTTT
j_gene: TRBJ1-3; abundance: many; d_gene: .; v_gene: TRBV7-2; len: 15; CDR3aa: CASSLGGTSGNTIYF; CDR3nt: TGTGCCAGCAGCTTAGGAGGCACCTCTGGAAACACCATATATTTT
j_gene: TRBJ1-6; abundance: many; d_gene: .; v_gene: TRBV7-2; len: 15; CDR3aa: CASSPRSAQLSPLHF; CDR3nt: TGTGCCAGCAGCCCCCGTTCAGCTCAACTCTCACCCCTCCACTTT
j_gene: TRBJ1-1; abundance: .; d_gene: .; v_gene: TRBV19; len: 13; CDR3aa: CASNRGQSTEAFF; CDR3nt: TGTGCCAGTAACCGGGGGCAGAGCACTGAAGCTTTCTTT
j_gene: TRBJ2-5; abundance: many; d_gene: TRBD2; v_gene: TRBV7-2; len: 16; CDR3aa: CASSLDGAGGRETQYF; CDR3nt: TGTGCCAGCAGCTTAGACGGGGCGGGGGGGCGGGAGACCCAGTACTTC
j_gene: TRBJ1-4; abundance: many; d_gene: .; v_gene: TRBV7-4; len: 15; CDR3aa: CASSLAGTDNEKLFF; CDR3nt: TGTGCCAGCAGCTTAGCCGGGACGGATAATGAAAAACTGTTTTTT
j_gene: TRBJ2-7; abundance: many; d_gene: .; v_gene: TRBV29-1; len: 15; CDR3aa: CSVAGVAGNTYEQYF; CDR3nt: TGCAGCGTTGCCGGGGTGGCGGGGAATACCTACGAGCAGTACTTC
j_gene: TRBJ1-2; abundance: once; d_gene: .; v_gene: TRBV28; len: 14; CDR3aa: CASSFNSPNYGYTF; CDR3nt: TGTGCCAGCAGTTTCAACAGTCCTAACTATGGCTACACCTTC